A selection of T cell receptor beta chains follows, all from one sample in a study of T cells in Graves' hyperthyroidism and ophthalmopathy. TCRdb fed the multiplex PCR reads into MiXCR, producing one record per CDR3 protein. Altogether some 760,000 distinct CDR3 sequences are present, less than 15% being singletons, with the ten largest covering 10% to 13%. The sample consisted of blood. All receptors come from a woman between 18 and 29 years old with Graves' hyperthyroidism. CDR3s leave out the opening cysteine and the closing phenylalanine or tryptophan. Rows give clone size only sometimes, using once, few, many, or a class for an expanded clone.

V gene,clone size,J gene,CDR3 protein
TRBV29-1,few,TRBJ1-1,SVTREWDTEAF
TRBV20-1,few,TRBJ2-1,SARGGDRAYNEQF
TRBV7-2,many,TRBJ2-7,ASSLALGASGRSYEQY
TRBV3-1,once,TRBJ1-5,ASSQSDPSSKYQPQH
TRBV6-1,.,TRBJ2-7,ASSQGGGTFYEQY
TRBV30,.,TRBJ1-5,AWSPGGPNQPQH
TRBV2,many,TRBJ2-1,ASGQGDGYNEQF
TRBV2,many,TRBJ1-5,ASSVTRGSNQPQH
TRBV29-1,many,TRBJ2-3,SVLLRLASDTQY
TRBV2,few,TRBJ1-1,ATQGGTEAF
TRBV29-1,.,TRBJ1-2,SVLDVSTGYT
TRBV29-1,many,TRBJ1-1,SVNRHLNTEAF
TRBV20-1,few,TRBJ1-4,SARIPGQVNEKLF
TRBV20-1,.,TRBJ1-1,SATTPYTEAF
TRBV11-2,few,TRBJ2-1,ASSGTGGGGEQF
TRBV5-1,few,TRBJ2-3,ASSSTGELTDTQY
TRBV30,many,TRBJ1-2,AWSDLDRGLNYGYT
TRBV20-1,.,TRBJ2-5,SARDLGFQYQETQY
TRBV27,many,TRBJ2-3,ATTRVGQADTQY
TRBV5-5,few,TRBJ1-3,ASSGIGNTIY
TRBV3-1,many,TRBJ2-1,ASSPPSEVEQF
TRBV13,many,TRBJ2-5,ASSEGLAGGPGQQTQY
TRBV7-9,few,TRBJ1-2,ASSLRDRRDYGYT
TRBV27,few,TRBJ1-5,ASSPRGLNNQPQH
TRBV12-3/TRBV12-4,.,TRBJ2-5,ASSLNEGYETQY
TRBV12-3/TRBV12-4,many,TRBJ2-7,ASSGDTGVGEQY
TRBV29-1,many,TRBJ2-7,SVVGGAEQY